This T cell receptor beta chain was obtained from a study of T cell responses to AZD1222 COVID-19 vaccine. General study findings and limits: A mostly white British donor set with more females was recruited, and clonal diversity was possibly underestimated. No repertoire was sampled before or during the peak T cell response, only after it.

The CDR3 extends over 15 amino acids. The ends were cut back, 5 bases at V and 7 bases at J, with 21 bases in the middle. Germline CDR1 SGHTA, CDR2 FQGNSA. Points on this clone: Its specificity is unknown.

This table comes from immunoSEQ multiplex PCR, and its TCRdb copy is limited to in-frame clones, with some not included. The sample has 90,000 to 110,000 clones, approximately 86% seen once. The chain carries TRBV7-2 and TRBJ2-7; unclear D gene. This sample comprised peripheral blood, obtained on day 0 of MenACWY control vaccination. The sequence was collected from an adult in good health. CDR3 nucleotide sequence: TGTGCCAGCAGCCCGGAGTACGGCGCGTTGGTGGAGCAGTACTTC. Protein product: CASSPEYGALVEQYF.